This T cell receptor beta chain came from a study of blood T cell repertoires in COVID-19. Germline CDR1 SEHNR, CDR2 FQNEAQ (reference sequence). Trimming took 1 base from V and 1 from J; bases not matched to a gene: 1. CDR3 length: 15 amino acids. The count of this clone is one. In the same sample, other DNA sequences code for this CDR3. Original processing notes: From reference gene primer amplification, estimates of nucleated cell counts were derived. TCRdb keeps only in-frame clones here, not all; method: immunoSEQ multiplex PCR. V and J calls and clone size are copied from that table; D and trimming were computed from the DNA. The sample has a few hundred thousand clones, roughly 85% seen once.

The origin of this receptor is a human donor in a cohort sampled during active COVID-19. The sample taken for sequencing was peripheral blood. The chain is built from TRBV7-9 and TRBJ1-5; 7 nucleotides line up with TRBD1. DNA for the CDR3: TGTGCCAGCAGCTTAGGGGACAGCAGCAATCAGCCCCAGCATTTT. It codes for CASSLGDSSNQPQHF.